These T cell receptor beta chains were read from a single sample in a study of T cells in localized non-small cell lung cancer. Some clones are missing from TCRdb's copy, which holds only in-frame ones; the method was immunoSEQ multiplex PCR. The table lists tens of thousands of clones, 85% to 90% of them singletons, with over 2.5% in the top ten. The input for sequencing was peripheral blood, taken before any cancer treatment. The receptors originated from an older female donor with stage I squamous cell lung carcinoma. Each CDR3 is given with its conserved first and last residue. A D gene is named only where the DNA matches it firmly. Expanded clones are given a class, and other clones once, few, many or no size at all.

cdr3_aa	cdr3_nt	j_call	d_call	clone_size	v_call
CASSGTGYTEAFF	TGTGCCAGCAGCGGGACAGGGTATACTGAAGCTTTCTTT	TRBJ1-1	TRBD1	NA	TRBV2
CSATMLDEQYF	TGCAGTGCTACAATGCTGGACGAGCAGTACTTC	TRBJ2-7	NA	NA	TRBV20-1
CASSQASGAGRDTQYF	TGTGCCAGCAGCCAAGCTTCGGGAGCGGGGAGGGATACGCAGTATTTT	TRBJ2-3	TRBD2	NA	TRBV4-2
CASGWGGSGTNEQFF	TGTGCTAGTGGTTGGGGTGGTAGCGGGACCAATGAGCAGTTCTTC	TRBJ2-1	TRBD2	NA	TRBV12-5
CASSPPNTGELFF	TGTGCCAGCAGCCCCCCGAACACCGGGGAGCTGTTTTTT	TRBJ2-2	NA	once	TRBV11-3
CASSWGGTPDEGYYNEQFF	TGTGCCAGCAGCTGGGGGGGGACACCGGATGAGGGGTACTACAATGAGCAGTTCTTC	TRBJ2-1	NA	once	TRBV7-2
CASSPAGTPGKGELFF	TGTGCCAGCAGCCCCGCCGGGACACCGGGGAAAGGGGAGCTGTTTTTT	TRBJ2-2	NA	NA	TRBV11-2
CASSLDRTSSTDTQYF	TGTGCCAGCTCACTTGACAGGACCTCATCCACAGATACGCAGTATTTT	TRBJ2-3	NA	NA	TRBV18
CASSEGWVNTGELFF	TGTGCCAGCAGTGAAGGTTGGGTAAACACCGGGGAGCTGTTTTTT	TRBJ2-2	NA	NA	TRBV2
CASSQDGTTTYEQYF	TGCGCCAGCAGCCAAGACGGGACAACTACCTACGAGCAGTACTTC	TRBJ2-7	NA	NA	TRBV4-1
CASSPYPFPGQGSNEQFF	TGCGCCAGCAGCCCTTACCCCTTTCCGGGACAGGGGTCCAATGAGCAGTTCTTC	TRBJ2-1	TRBD1	NA	TRBV4-1
CASSTPPGELFF	TGTGCCAGCAGCACCCCGCCCGGGGAGCTGTTTTTT	TRBJ2-2	NA	NA	TRBV9
CASSSEHEGTQPQHF	TGTGCCAGCAGCAGCGAGCACGAGGGAACACAGCCCCAGCATTTT	TRBJ1-5	NA	NA	TRBV5-8
CAIGLQGETQYF	TGTGCCATCGGGCTTCAGGGGGAGACCCAGTACTTC	TRBJ2-5	NA	NA	TRBV10-3
CASSSPRDSGNYGYTF	TGTGCCAGCAGTTCGCCCAGGGACAGCGGTAACTATGGCTACACCTTC	TRBJ1-2	TRBD1	NA	TRBV6-5
CASSLTRGLEGYTF	TGTGCCAGCAGCTTAACCAGGGGGCTGGAAGGCTACACCTTC	TRBJ1-2	TRBD1	NA	TRBV7-2
CASSLGVGVGTEAFF	TGTGCCAGCAGCTTAGGAGTGGGAGTTGGCACTGAAGCTTTCTTT	TRBJ1-1	NA	NA	TRBV7-8
CAWSEEQGYGYTF	TGTGCCTGGAGTGAAGAACAGGGCTATGGCTACACCTTC	TRBJ1-2	NA	NA	TRBV30
CASSLDGRPPTYEQYF	TGCGCCAGCAGCTTGGACGGCCGCCCTCCCACCTACGAGCAGTACTTC	TRBJ2-7	NA	few	TRBV5-1
CASSESVGDRPQYF	TGCGCCAGCAGTGAGTCGGTGGGGGACAGACCGCAGTATTTT	TRBJ2-3	TRBD1	NA	TRBV10-1
CASSRDLTNEKLFF	TGTGCCAGCAGCCGGGACTTAACTAATGAAAAACTGTTTTTT	TRBJ1-4	NA	NA	TRBV6-5
CASSLLITNEKLFF	TGTGCCAGCAGCTTATTGATAACTAATGAAAAACTGTTTTTT	TRBJ1-4	NA	NA	TRBV7-9
CASSQALVNQPQHF	TGCGCCAGCAGCCAAGCCTTGGTAAATCAGCCCCAGCATTTT	TRBJ1-5	NA	NA	TRBV4-3
CSANEQFF	TGCAGCGCCAATGAGCAGTTCTTC	TRBJ2-1	NA	NA	TRBV29-1
CASSDGLAGADTQYF	TGTGCCAGCAGCGACGGACTAGCGGGAGCGGATACGCAGTATTTT	TRBJ2-3	TRBD2	NA	TRBV7-7
CASRTGAGTEAFF	TGTGCCAGCAGGACGGGCGCGGGGACTGAAGCTTTCTTT	TRBJ1-1	NA	NA	TRBV27
CASSQGGTGNQPQHF	TGTGCCAGCAGCCAAGGCGGGACAGGGAATCAGCCCCAGCATTTT	TRBJ1-5	TRBD1	NA	TRBV4-2
CAWSVRGLRTEAFF	TGTGCCTGGAGTGTGCGAGGATTGAGGACTGAAGCTTTCTTT	TRBJ1-1	NA	few	TRBV30
CATSRGGDGEQYF	TGTGCCACCAGCAGAGGCGGGGACGGCGAGCAGTACTTC	TRBJ2-7	NA	NA	TRBV15